Shown below are 2 T cell receptor beta chains from a single sample sequenced in a study of early stage breast cancer tumors. The data were produced by immunoSEQ multiplex PCR, yet TCRdb's version contains in-frame clones alone and is incomplete. The sample records 27,000 or so clones, 84% being singletons. Sequenced input: blood. Receptors were obtained from a person aged 50-59 years with breast cancer.

In nucleotides, the CDR3 is TGTGCCAGCAGCCCCCGCTGGAAAGGGAGGGGTCAGCCCCAGCATTTT. It is translated as CASSPRWKGRGQPQHF. The chain recombines TRBV14 with TRBJ1-5; perhaps TRBD1 as D (5 bases). CDR1 is SGHDN and CDR2 is FVKESK in the germline V gene. The CDR3 extends over 16 amino acids. Trimming took 4 bases from V and 6 from J, leaving 19 bases between them.

CDR3 protein: CASSKLAGVANTGELFF. The CDR3 DNA sequence: TGCGCCAGCAGCAAACTAGCGGGGGTCGCGAACACCGGGGAGCTGTTTTTT. The gene calls are TRBV5-1 and TRBJ2-2; 11 nucleotides align to TRBD2. V gave up 4 bases and J gave up 0 bases; unmatched junction bases: 5. The CDR3 is 17 amino acids. The germline V gene has CDR1 SGHRS and CDR2 YFSETQ.